The source of this T cell receptor beta chain is a study of CD8 T cells in Susac syndrome. RNA in amounts of about 0.5 to 1 ug was reverse transcribed with random hexamers. Amplification of TCR beta CDR3 used immunoSEQ multiplex PCR across 54 Vbeta and 13 Jbeta. TCRdb passed the immunoSEQ multiplex PCR reads through MiXCR, listing each CDR3 protein once. Of approximately 140,000 distinct CDR3 sequences listed, about 93% were seen once; the top ten hold roughly 0.27%. CD8+ and CD4+ blood T cells underwent TCR beta sequencing. Trimming took 5 bases from V and 5 from J, leaving 4 bases between them. Germline loops: CDR1 MNHNS, CDR2 SASEGT. The CDR3 covers 11 residues.

This chain joins TRBV6-1 and TRBJ2-1; D remains ambiguous. Sample: CD8+ T cells from PBMCs. The receptor was isolated from a human donor in good health. The CDR3 reads CASSPDNEQFF. The CDR3 DNA sequence: TGTGCCAGCAGTCCGGACAATGAGCAGTTCTTC.